The next 23 T cell receptor beta chains were all read from a single sample in a study of human T cells and chemical hapten exposure. Documented time point: pre-sensitization, week 0. Sample treatment: therapeutic diphenylcyclopropenone sensitization with weekly scalp DPC. TCRdb ran MiXCR on the RACE reads and lists one entry per CDR3 protein. The repertoire holds more than 75,000 distinct CDR3 sequences, nearly 10% seen once, with 3% to 4.5% in the top ten. The sequencing here drew on whole blood, taken in connection with sensitization to the hapten diphenylcyclopropenone (DPC). Receptors originate from a woman aged 40 to 50 with alopecia areata. Some clones in this sample may be carry-over from other donors' samples.

The rearrangement uses TRBV7-9 and TRBJ2-7; the match to TRBD1 covers 8 bases. CDR3 length: 17 amino acids. V lost 2 bases, J lost 5 bases, and 14 bases stayed unmatched. Germline loops: CDR1 SEHNR, CDR2 FQNEAQ (reference sequence). The CDR3 is CASSLILGTGRLNEQYF. CDR3 in DNA: TGTGCCAGCAGCTTAATACTCGGGACAGGTCGTCTAAACGAGCAGTACTTC.

This clonotype has only a few counts. V usage is TRBV5-4 and J usage is TRBJ2-7; 7 bases align to TRBD1. There are 14 residues in the CDR3. The V and J ends lost 0 bases and 4 bases, in that order; junction bases with no gene match: 4. Per germline, CDR1 SGHNT and CDR2 YYREEE (reference sequence). CDR3 in amino acids: CASSLDRGGYEQYF. The CDR3 coding sequence is TGTGCCAGCAGCTTGGACAGGGGCGGGTACGAGCAGTACTTC.

The chain is built from TRBV6-5 and TRBJ1-4, with 9 bases matching TRBD1. This CDR3 region has 15 residues. Trimming at V came to 6 bases and at J to 13 bases, leaving 15 bases not matched to a gene. From germline, CDR1 is MNHEY and CDR2 SVGAGI. The CDR3 bases are TGTGCCAGCAGGAGGTCGGGACAGGGAATGGTCAGACTGTTTTTT. Residues: CASRRSGQGMVRLFF.

This clonotype has a count of ten or more. The chain is built from TRBV20-1 and TRBJ2-1; 8 bases match TRBD2. Germline V gene data show CDR1 as DFQATT and CDR2 as SNEGSKA (reference sequence). This CDR3 spans 15 amino acids. V gave up 3 bases and J gave up 6 bases; unmatched junction bases: 10. CDR3 sequence reads: CSASDYSGDRNEQFF. CDR3 nucleotides: TGCAGTGCTAGTGACTATAGCGGGGACCGCAATGAGCAGTTCTTC.

At least ten counts were recorded for this clonotype. The chain links TRBV6-6 to TRBJ1-1; 10 bases line up with TRBD1. The CDR3 is made up of 15 amino acids. Germline CDR1 reads MNHNY; CDR2 reads SVGAGI (reference sequence). The V segment lost 4 bases and the J segment 5 bases; nucleotides outside the gene matches: 7. The CDR3 protein is CASSSRDRGLTEAFF. The CDR3 DNA reads TGTGCCAGCAGTTCCCGGGACAGGGGACTGACTGAAGCTTTCTTT.

This clonotype has ten or more counts. J is TRBJ2-2 and V is TRBV7-2; unclear D gene. Germline CDR1 is SGHTA and CDR2 is FQGNSA. V lost 2 bases, J lost 5 bases, and 0 bases lay in between. CDR3 length: 11 residues. CDR3 sequence: CASSLTGELFF. The CDR3 DNA sequence: TGTGCCAGCAGCTTAACCGGGGAGCTGTTTTTT.

The CDR3 is CASSSYPTEAFF. CDR3 sequence (DNA): TGTGCCAGCAGTTCCTATCCGACTGAAGCTTTCTTT. This sequence joins TRBV12-3 or TRBV12-4 and TRBJ1-1, with D hard to call. This CDR3 has 12 amino acids. V lost 4 bases to trimming and J lost 5 bases, with 8 bases between them.

This clonotype was seen at least ten times. The rearrangement joins TRBV6-5 to TRBJ2-7; D might be TRBD1 (6 bases). The CDR3 is 18 residues long. CDR1 and CDR2 (germline): MNHEY, SVGAGI. V lost 0 bases and J lost 3, with 21 bases in between. CDR3 residues: CASSYSWRLTGRGYEQYF. CDR3 nucleotide sequence: TGTGCCAGCAGTTACTCCTGGCGGCTGACAGGACGGGGCTACGAGCAGTACTTC.

This clonotype was seen a few times. The genes are TRBV5-6 and TRBJ2-5; 10 bases are shared with TRBD2. Germline V lookup: CDR1 SGHDT, CDR2 YYEEEE. With 5 bases clipped from V and 0 bases from J, the junction kept 10 bases outside the gene matches. There are 17 residues in the CDR3. The DNA for the CDR3 is TGTGCCAGCAGTTATACCCTTAGCGGGGGGAACCAAGAGACCCAGTACTTC. This translates into CASSYTLSGGNQETQYF.

This clonotype was detected ten times or more. The V call is TRBV27, the J call TRBJ2-3; unclear D gene. V was pared by 4 bases and J by 6 bases, with 14 bases between. The CDR3 loop spans 14 amino acids. CDR1 is MNHEY and CDR2 is SMNVEV in the germline V gene (reference sequence). The CDR3 DNA reads as TGTGCCAGCAGTTCCCTTCGTGGCTACGATACGCAGTATTTT. This gives the protein CASSSLRGYDTQYF.

This clonotype is judged medium-sized. Written as DNA, the CDR3 is TGTGCCAGCAGCTTTGGACTAGCGGGGGGCCTTAGCTCCTACAATGAGCAGTTCTTC. It translates to CASSFGLAGGLSSYNEQFF. This sequence joins TRBV7-2 and TRBJ2-1, with 14 positions matching TRBD2. CDR1 is SGHTA and CDR2 is FQGNSA in the germline V gene. This CDR3 is 19 amino acids long. With 3 bases clipped from V and 0 bases from J, the junction kept 7 bases outside the gene matches.

This clonotype was seen many times. The V and J genes are TRBV27 and TRBJ2-2; D remains ambiguous. Germline CDR1 MNHEY, CDR2 SMNVEV (reference sequence). The ends were cut back, 5 bases at V and 2 bases at J, with 21 bases in the middle. The CDR3 sequence is 18 residues long. In DNA, the CDR3 is TGTGCCAGCAGTCTCTGGATTCCCCTTGATCCTAACACCGGGGAGCTGTTTTTT. Translated: CASSLWIPLDPNTGELFF.

This clonotype was detected only a few times. The chain has TRBV29-1 and TRBJ2-7, with D uncertain. CDR1 and CDR2 from the germline V gene are SQVTM and ANQGSEA. This CDR3 spans 14 amino acids. With 4 bases removed from V and 3 bases from J, the gap between germline ends came to 16 bases. The DNA for the CDR3 is TGCAGCGTTGCCCCCGCCAAGCTTAGCTACGAGCAGTACTTC. It codes for CSVAPAKLSYEQYF.

This clonotype was observed a handful of times. This chain connects TRBV7-9 to TRBJ2-7; maybe TRBD2 (5 bases). CDR1 is SEHNR, CDR2 FQNEAQ, per germline (reference sequence). The CDR3 has 15 amino acids. V shed 0 bases and J shed 3 bases, with 12 bases lying between them. DNA for the CDR3: TGTGCCAGCAGCTTAGCCTGGAGGACGCACTACGAGCAGTACTTC. Translating it yields CASSLAWRTHYEQYF.

This clonotype was detected a few times. This CDR3 reads CASSLDRGSATNEKLFF. CDR3 DNA sequence: TGTGCCAGCAGCTTGGACAGGGGTTCGGCAACTAATGAAAAACTGTTTTTT. The genes are TRBV5-6 and TRBJ1-4; the match to TRBD1 covers 7 bases. CDR1 SGHDT and CDR2 YYEEEE come from the germline V gene. This CDR3 contains 17 residues. Germline trimming cut 0 bases from V and 0 bases from J; bases unmatched to any gene: 5.

The chain links TRBV29-1 to TRBJ1-2; unclear D gene. The V end lost 8 bases, the J end lost 2 bases, and 21 bases lay between the germline ends. The CDR3 is 15 amino acids. Per the germline V gene, CDR1 is SQVTM and CDR2 is ANQGSEA. CDR3 loop: CSTREVGLLNYGYTF. CDR3 sequence (DNA): TGCAGCACCCGGGAGGTGGGATTACTAAACTATGGCTACACCTTC.

This clonotype was found many times. The chain links TRBV28 to TRBJ2-3; the D is unclear. The CDR3 is 14 amino acids. Looked up from germline, CDR1 is MDHEN and CDR2 is SYDVKM. Trimming shortened V by 3 bases and J by 7 bases, and 14 bases separated the two germline ends. CDR3 protein: CASSFDASLYTQYF. CDR3 sequence (DNA): TGTGCCAGCAGTTTCGACGCAAGCTTGTATACGCAGTATTTT. The full variable domain, completed using reference TRBV28 and TRBJ2-3, is DVKVTQSSRYLVKRTGEKVFLECVQDMDHENMFWYRQDPGLGLRLIYFSYDVKMKEKGDIPEGYSVSREKKERFSLILESASTNQTSMYLCASSFDASLYTQYFGPGTRLTVL.

This clonotype was counted many times. The chain joins TRBV10-3 to TRBJ2-3; D gene ambiguous. Looked up from germline, CDR1 is ENHRY and CDR2 is SYGVKD. This CDR3 comprises 16 residues. V lost 10 bases and J lost 3, with 23 bases in between. The CDR3: CATSPLHLRWTDTQYF. CDR3 nucleotides: TGTGCCACCTCCCCCCTCCACCTCAGATGGACAGATACGCAGTATTTT.

Only a few counts were recorded for this clonotype. The chain is built from TRBV7-2 and TRBJ1-2; a possible D gene is TRBD1 (6 bases). The CDR3 contains 13 residues. V was cut by 5 bases and J by 8 bases, with 15 bases left in between. Germline assignment: CDR1 SGHTA and CDR2 FQGNSA. The CDR3 is CASSPQGISGYTF. The CDR3 nucleotides read TGTGCCAGCAGCCCACAGGGCATTTCAGGCTACACCTTC.

With respect to this clonotype: A read error is possible here, since a much larger clone lies one base away. The chain couples TRBV4-2 to TRBJ1-1; D gene unclear. The CDR3 sequence is 14 residues long. Germline CDR1 and CDR2: LGHNA and YNFKEQ. CDR3 in amino acids: CAGSQLGGHTEAFF. The CDR3 region has the DNA TGTGCCGGCAGCCAACTAGGTGGGCACACTGAAGCTTTCTTT.

The sample holds a few counts of this clonotype. J is TRBJ2-1 and V is TRBV11-2; tentative D call: TRBD1 (5 bases). Germline V gene sequence: CDR1 SGHAT, CDR2 FQNNGV. This CDR3 spans 17 amino acids. Trimming cost V 6 bases and J 4 bases, with 22 bases left between them. The CDR3 DNA reads as TGTGCCAGCAGGCTCTTAACCGTTTCGACAGTATACAATGAGCAGTTCTTC. Amino acids: CASRLLTVSTVYNEQFF.

About this clonotype itself: A clone one base away is much larger, so this may be a read error. This chain connects TRBV18 to TRBJ2-7; possible D gene TRBD2, 7 bases. This CDR3 is built from 15 residues. The V gene's germline CDR1 is KGHSH and CDR2 LQKENI. The CDR3 bases are TGTGTCAGCTCACCGGCCGGGCGGGGGCTCTACGAGCAGTACTTC. Its protein is CVSSPAGRGLYEQYF.

The table lists this clonotype with a few counts. The chain is built from TRBV5-1 and TRBJ1-2, with 8 nucleotides matching TRBD1. Germline trimming cut 4 bases from V and 4 bases from J; bases unmatched to any gene: 3. Germline V gives CDR1 SGHRS, CDR2 YFSETQ. This CDR3 is 13 amino acids long. In DNA, the CDR3 is TGCGCCAGCAGCCCGACAGGGGCCTATGGCTACACCTTC. Amino acids: CASSPTGAYGYTF.